The clone carrying this T cell receptor delta chain was detected a few times. TCRdb attributes to this sequence the protein of a much larger clone, which differs from the DNA translation at residue 15; a read error is likely, and the protein displayed is translated from the DNA. Flow sorting of PBMC yielded separate Vgamma9/Vdelta2+ and Vdelta2-negative gammadelta T cell populations for bulk repertoire analysis. TCRdb reanalyzed the multiplex PCR reads using CATT. The data show around 89,000 delta-chain clones, roughly 1.4% seen once. This CDR3 is built from 19 residues. Germline V gene data show CDR1 as TSWWSYY and CDR2 as QGS. V was pared by 4 bases and J by 8 bases, with 32 bases between. This entry is derived from a study of γδ T cells in repeated Plasmodium falciparum infection. Study details: Malian children with intense seasonal malaria exposure were compared with matched Australian children.

This sequence was found in a pool of human donors (malaria-infected and uninfected, not separated). The J gene is TRDJ1, the V gene TRDV1, with D maybe TRDD2 (5 bases). No J segment appears in TCRdb, so it was assigned here by matching the sequence to germline. Sequenced input: gamma-delta T cells from blood. CDR3 amino acids: CALGGRSLRSPKGLRKLIF. In nucleotides, the CDR3 is TGTGCTCTTGGGGGTCGTTCCTTGAGGAGCCCAAAAGGCTTACGCAAACTCATCTTT.